Listed here are 28 T cell receptor beta chains from one sample, sequenced in a study of cytomegalovirus exposure and HLA in healthy donors. PCR amplification relied on 60 Vbeta primers (plus 13 Jbeta primers). The table came from immunoSEQ multiplex PCR; TCRdb's copy has only in-frame clones and leaves some out. The table records tens of thousands of clones, 70% to 90% of them present only once. Input material: PBMCs. The receptors originated from a woman aged 25 to 39 in good health and CMV-seronegative.

The sample holds a few counts of this clone. The chain employs TRBV11-2 and TRBJ2-7, with 7 bases that match TRBD1. The CDR3 extends over 16 amino acids. J lost 2 bases, V lost 7 bases, and 14 bases had no gene match. Germline CDR1 reads SGHAT; CDR2 reads FQNNGV. CDR3 nucleotides: TGTGCCAGCACCTCCCTAGGGGGCAGATCCACCTACGAGCAGTACTTC. This translates into CASTSLGGRSTYEQYF.

The chain joins TRBV14 to TRBJ2-3, with TRBD2 identical over 12 bases. From germline, CDR1 is SGHDN and CDR2 FVKESK. V dropped 0 bases and J dropped 2; count of bases not matched to a gene: 6. There are 18 residues in the CDR3. The CDR3 DNA sequence: TGTGCCAGCAGCCAAGATCGGACTAGCGGGGCTTTCACAGATACGCAGTATTTT. It encodes CASSQDRTSGAFTDTQYF.

The V call is TRBV5-1, the J call TRBJ1-4; a possible D gene is TRBD1 (6 bases). The CDR3 runs to 14 residues. The germline V gene encodes CDR1 SGHRS and CDR2 YFSETQ. V lost 3 bases and J 7 bases, leaving 13 bases between the germline ends. The CDR3 is CASSWTDPREKLFF. The CDR3 DNA reads TGCGCCAGCAGCTGGACAGATCCACGTGAAAAACTGTTTTTT.

The chain employs TRBV30 and TRBJ2-1; D call uncertain. Deletions cut 1 base from V and 6 bases from J, with 10 bases between. Germline CDR1 GTSNPN, CDR2 SVGIG (reference sequence). The CDR3 is 13 residues long. CDR3 sequence: CAWSGVTRNEQFF. In DNA, the CDR3 is TGTGCCTGGAGTGGAGTTACTCGCAATGAGCAGTTCTTC.

This chain joins TRBV27 and TRBJ1-1; a weak D match, TRBD1 (6 bases). The CDR3 has 17 residues. V lost 4 bases and J 4 bases, leaving 22 bases between the germline ends. Germline CDR1 is MNHEY and CDR2 is SMNVEV (reference sequence). The CDR3 loop reads CASSWGFRGGASTEAFF. As DNA, the CDR3 is TGTGCCAGCAGTTGGGGATTCCGCGGGGGGGCGTCCACTGAAGCTTTCTTT.

The J gene is TRBJ1-2, the V gene TRBV14; 8 nucleotides agree with TRBD1. The trim removed 0 bases at V and 5 bases at J, leaving 11 bases unmatched. The germline V gene encodes CDR1 SGHDN and CDR2 FVKESK. The CDR3 length is 17 residues. This CDR3 reads CASSQDPRTGFEYGYTF. The CDR3 bases are TGTGCCAGCAGCCAAGATCCGCGGACAGGGTTTGAATATGGCTACACCTTC.

This chain joins TRBV19 and TRBJ1-2, with no clear D. The CDR3 has 15 amino acids. Germline assignment: CDR1 LNHDA and CDR2 SQIVND (reference sequence). V lost 4 bases and J 3 bases, leaving 15 bases between the germline ends. CDR3 residues: CASSTGPGSYYGYTF. CDR3 nucleotide sequence: TGTGCCAGTAGTACAGGCCCGGGGTCGTACTATGGCTACACCTTC.

The genes are TRBV5-5 and TRBJ1-6, with 7 bases aligning to TRBD1. The CDR3 extends over 19 amino acids. CDR1 and CDR2 (germline): SGHKS, YYEKEE (reference sequence). The V gene end was trimmed by 4 bases and the J gene end by 0 bases; junction bases not matched to a gene: 13. The chain's CDR3 is CASSLEAGTASSYNSPLHF. CDR3 nucleotide sequence: TGTGCCAGCAGCCTGGAGGCCGGGACAGCGAGCTCCTATAATTCACCCCTCCACTTT. The full variable domain, its missing parts supplied by reference TRBV5-5 and TRBJ1-6, is DAGVTQSPTHLIKTRGQQVTLRCSPISGHKSVSWYQQVLGQGPQFIFQYYEKEERGRGNFPDRFSARQFPNYSSELNVNALLLGDSALYLCASSLEAGTASSYNSPLHFGNGTRLTVT.

This chain links TRBV7-6 with TRBJ2-3, with D maybe TRBD1 (6 bases). This CDR3 contains 13 residues. Germline values: CDR1 SGHVS, CDR2 FNYEAQ. With 3 bases removed from V and 6 bases from J, the gap between germline ends came to 10 bases. CDR3 loop: CASSFPGADTQYF. CDR3 bases: TGTGCCAGCAGCTTCCCAGGGGCGGATACGCAGTATTTT.

The chain joins TRBV18 to TRBJ1-2; possibly TRBD1 for D (5 bases). CDR3 length: 14 residues. Trimming shortened V by 3 bases and J by 1 base, and 9 bases separated the two germline ends. Germline V gene lookup returns CDR1 KGHSH and CDR2 LQKENI. In nucleotides, the CDR3 is TGTGCCAGCTCACCGACAGATTTTAACTATGGCTACACCTTC. Protein: CASSPTDFNYGYTF. The full variable domain, completed using reference TRBV18 and TRBJ1-2, is NAGVMQNPRHLVRRRGQEARLRCSPMKGHSHVYWYRQLPEEGLKFMVYLQKENIIDESGMPKERFSAEFPKEGPSILRIQQVVRGDSAAYFCASSPTDFNYGYTFGSGTRLTVV.

The V and J genes are TRBV9 and TRBJ2-3, with 10 bases aligning to TRBD2. Germline V gene data show CDR1 as SGDLS and CDR2 as YYNGEE. The CDR3 has 15 amino acids. Germline trimming cut 5 bases from V and 0 bases from J; bases unmatched to any gene: 3. CDR3: CASSPGLASTDTQYF. DNA for the CDR3: TGTGCCAGCAGTCCGGGACTAGCGAGCACAGATACGCAGTATTTT.

This clone was detected only a few times. The chain carries TRBV18 and TRBJ2-2, with D maybe TRBD1 (6 bases). This CDR3 is built from 17 residues. V lost 0 bases and J lost 4, with 15 bases in between. Germline CDR1 KGHSH, CDR2 LQKENI. CDR3 nucleotides: TGTGCCAGCTCACCACCAGGACAGCCCCTCATCACCGGGGAGCTGTTTTTT. It is translated as CASSPPGQPLITGELFF.

The chain couples TRBV5-1 to TRBJ1-5; TRBD1 matches at 11 bases. This CDR3 contains 17 residues. In germline, CDR1 is SGHRS, CDR2 YFSETQ. Trimming cost V 1 base and J 4 bases; bases outside gene matches: 7. CDR3 nucleotide sequence: TGCGCCAGCAGCTTGCTACCCGGGACAGGGGGGAATCAGCCCCAGCATTTT. It translates to CASSLLPGTGGNQPQHF.

V is TRBV6-5 and J is TRBJ2-5; TRBD1 matches 8 bases. The ends lost 6 bases at V and 6 bases at J; junction bases unmatched: 9. The V gene's germline CDR1 is MNHEY and CDR2 SVGAGI. The CDR3 is 14 residues long. The CDR3 nucleotides read TGTGCCAGCAGGGAGATTGGACAGGGAAAGACCCAGTACTTC. The encoded protein is CASREIGQGKTQYF.

The CDR3 DNA sequence: TGTGCCATCAGTGAGATTTTGAGTCCTCCAAACACTGAAGCTTTCTTT. Residues: CAISEILSPPNTEAFF. The rearrangement links TRBV10-3 to TRBJ1-1; D is ambiguous. CDR1 is ENHRY and CDR2 is SYGVKD in the germline V gene. V was clipped by 2 bases and J by 2 bases, with 15 bases between them. The CDR3 runs 16 residues.

V and J are TRBV10-2 and TRBJ2-1; 11 nucleotides align to TRBD2. The ends lost 2 bases at V and 3 bases at J; junction bases unmatched: 0. This CDR3 contains 15 residues. Per germline, CDR1 WSHSY and CDR2 SAAADI. DNA of the CDR3: TGCGCCAGCAGTGAGCTAGCGGGGGGCTACAATGAGCAGTTCTTC. This encodes CASSELAGGYNEQFF.

This sequence joins TRBV27 and TRBJ2-2, with TRBD1 as a possible D gene (5 bases). Looked up from germline, CDR1 is MNHEY and CDR2 is SMNVEV (reference sequence). The CDR3 is 16 amino acids. The V end was cut by 5 bases, the J end by 0 bases, with 13 bases between. In DNA, the CDR3 is TGTGCCAGCAGTCCCCCGATAGGGGCGAACACCGGGGAGCTGTTTTTT. It codes for CASSPPIGANTGELFF.

This rearrangement joins TRBV5-1 to TRBJ1-2; D perhaps matches TRBD1 (5 bases). CDR1 and CDR2 from the germline V gene are SGHRS and YFSETQ. V dropped 0 bases and J dropped 2 bases, with 14 bases sitting between them. This CDR3 comprises 16 residues. DNA of the CDR3: TGCGCCAGCAGCTTGGACGGACGGGGGTCGAACTATGGCTACACCTTC. This gives the protein CASSLDGRGSNYGYTF.

The J gene is TRBJ2-1, the V gene TRBV25-1, with TRBD2 matching over 8 bases. V was clipped by 3 bases and J by 2 bases; unmatched bases: 6. The CDR3 contains 16 residues. The germline V gene has CDR1 MGHDK and CDR2 SYGVNS. CDR3 region: CASSDHGGGPYNEQFF. The CDR3 DNA sequence: TGTGCCAGCAGTGACCACGGGGGGGGGCCCTACAATGAGCAGTTCTTC.

The V and J genes are TRBV11-2 and TRBJ2-3, with a tentative D call TRBD2 (6 bases). This CDR3 comprises 17 residues. Germline V gives CDR1 SGHAT, CDR2 FQNNGV. Trimming removed 1 base at V and 2 bases at J, with 16 bases between. The CDR3, as DNA: TGTGCCAGCAGCTTAGTCCTCGGGGGACCCGCCACAGATACGCAGTATTTT. Protein product: CASSLVLGGPATDTQYF.

This clone rates as medium-sized. This chain joins TRBV11-1 and TRBJ2-7; D perhaps matches TRBD2 (6 bases). The length of the CDR3 is 14 residues. With 1 base removed from V and 7 bases from J, the gap between germline ends came to 14 bases. In germline, CDR1 is SGHAT, CDR2 FQDESV (reference sequence). The CDR3 here is CASSLGTPRGEQYF. The CDR3 region has the DNA TGTGCCAGCAGCTTAGGAACCCCCCGGGGGGAGCAGTACTTC.

The J gene is TRBJ1-4, the V gene TRBV2, with a possible D match to TRBD1 (6 bases). This CDR3 contains 21 residues. V gave up 9 bases and J gave up 5 bases, with 37 bases separating them. Germline V lookup: CDR1 SNHLY, CDR2 FYNNEI. The CDR3 DNA is TGTGCCAGTCTCCTTTCGGAGGTTAGAAGGACAGACGGTCTTAGAAATGAAAAACTGTTTTTT. Its translation is CASLLSEVRRTDGLRNEKLFF.

The V call is TRBV6-1, the J call TRBJ1-4, with 8 bases identical to TRBD1. V gave up 2 bases and J gave up 8 bases; unmatched junction bases: 7. The CDR3 has 15 residues. Germline V gene sequence: CDR1 MNHNS, CDR2 SASEGT. In nucleotides, the CDR3 is TGTGCCAGCAGTGAATCAGGGGGCCGGGGGGAAAAACTGTTTTTT. As protein: CASSESGGRGEKLFF.

This chain links TRBV27 with TRBJ2-7; 7 nucleotides line up with TRBD1. The CDR3 extends over 15 amino acids. CDR1 and CDR2 (germline): MNHEY, SMNVEV (reference sequence). V shed 0 bases, J shed 5 bases, and the junction held 7 bases outside the gene matches. The CDR3 DNA reads as TGTGCCAGCAGTTTATCGAGACAGGGTATCAACGAGCAGTACTTC. Translated, it gives CASSLSRQGINEQYF.

This clone came up a few times. The chain has TRBV5-5 and TRBJ1-5, with a tentative D call TRBD1 (5 bases). This CDR3 is built from 15 residues. Germline V gene lookup returns CDR1 SGHKS and CDR2 YYEKEE (reference sequence). Deletions cut 2 bases from V and 5 bases from J, with 14 bases between. CDR3 bases: TGTGCCAGCAGCTTCGCGGGGGATGTCTATCAGCCCCAGCATTTT. It translates to CASSFAGDVYQPQHF.

The J gene is TRBJ1-1, the V gene TRBV5-4; 8 positions agree with TRBD1. Germline CDR1 is SGHNT and CDR2 is YYREEE (reference sequence). This CDR3 comprises 14 residues. V lost 6 bases, J lost 2 bases, and 6 bases stayed unmatched. The CDR3 region has the DNA TGTGCCAGCACCCCGACAGGGGTAAACACTGAAGCTTTCTTT. Translated: CASTPTGVNTEAFF.

The chain combines TRBV25-1 with TRBJ1-1; D remains ambiguous. Trimming took 1 base from V and 3 from J, leaving 12 bases between them. CDR3 size: 15 residues. In germline, CDR1 is MGHDK, CDR2 SYGVNS. In nucleotides, the CDR3 is TGTGCCAGCAGTGAATTAGGAGGGTATGACACTGAAGCTTTCTTT. This translates into CASSELGGYDTEAFF.

The rearrangement links TRBV9 to TRBJ1-6; 8 bases line up with TRBD1. V was clipped by 2 bases and J by 6 bases; unmatched bases: 1. The CDR3 loop spans 14 amino acids. CDR1 and CDR2 (germline): SGDLS, YYNGEE. The CDR3 loop is CASSVDRVNSPLHF. The DNA of the CDR3 is TGTGCCAGCAGCGTGGACAGGGTTAATTCACCCCTCCACTTT.